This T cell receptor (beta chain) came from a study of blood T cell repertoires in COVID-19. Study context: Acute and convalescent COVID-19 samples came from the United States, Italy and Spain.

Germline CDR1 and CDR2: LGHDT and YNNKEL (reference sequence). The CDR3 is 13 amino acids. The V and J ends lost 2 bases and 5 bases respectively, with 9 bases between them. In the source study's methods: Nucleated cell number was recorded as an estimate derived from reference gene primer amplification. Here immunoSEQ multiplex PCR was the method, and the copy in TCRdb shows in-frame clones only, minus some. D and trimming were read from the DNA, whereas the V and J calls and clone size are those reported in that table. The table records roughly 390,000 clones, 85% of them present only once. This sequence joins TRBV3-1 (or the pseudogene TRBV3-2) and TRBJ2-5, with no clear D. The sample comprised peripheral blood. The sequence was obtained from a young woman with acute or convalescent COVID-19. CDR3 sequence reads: CASSQTSGETQYF. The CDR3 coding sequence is TGTGCCAGCAGCCAAACCTCCGGGGAGACCCAGTACTTC.